These 32 T cell receptor beta chains originate from one sample sequenced in a study of response to subunit inactivated influenza vaccine. TCRdb reprocessed the RT-PCR reads via MiXCR and lists one record per CDR3 protein. The sample has 300,000 to 350,000 distinct CDR3 sequences; 21% are singletons. The sample consisted of PBMCs from blood, taken approximately 20 months after vaccination. These receptors were collected from a man in his fifties or sixties who received an inactivated influenza vaccine.

Ten or more counts support this clonotype. This rearrangement joins TRBV12-3 or TRBV12-4 to TRBJ2-4; perhaps TRBD2 as D (5 bases). Between the trimmed V and J ends, which lost 6 bases and 2 bases, there was a span of 23 bases. The CDR3 spans 18 residues. The CDR3: CASSPGLVGVGTKNIQYF. The CDR3 bases are TGTGCCAGCAGCCCGGGATTGGTTGGAGTTGGAACCAAAAACATTCAGTACTTC.

This chain links TRBV4-2 with TRBJ1-1; D is possibly TRBD1 (6 bases). CDR3 size: 17 residues. CDR1 is LGHNA, CDR2 YNFKEQ, per germline. V lost 1 base and J lost 2, with 17 bases in between. CDR3 bases: TGTGCCAGCAGCCAAGGTCCCTCCGGGACAAGTAACACTGAAGCTTTCTTT. Its protein is CASSQGPSGTSNTEAFF.

This chain uses TRBV25-1 with TRBJ1-2; TRBD1 agrees at 7 bases. The germline V gene encodes CDR1 MGHDK and CDR2 SYGVNS. Trimming at V came to 6 bases and at J to 2 bases, leaving 3 bases not matched to a gene. The CDR3 is 13 residues long. The DNA of the CDR3 is TGTGCCAGCAGGGAGGGACAGAACTATGGCTACACCTTC. Amino acid sequence: CASREGQNYGYTF.

This rearrangement joins TRBV7-8 to TRBJ1-2; TRBD1 matches at 9 bases. The CDR3 covers 18 residues. Germline CDR1 reads SGHVS; CDR2 reads FQNEAQ. V shed 2 bases and J 3 bases; nucleotides not matched to a gene: 13. The CDR3 reads CASSLLNPRTGDHYGYTF. The CDR3 nucleotides are TGTGCCAGCAGCTTACTTAATCCCCGGACAGGGGATCACTATGGCTACACCTTC.

This clonotype was detected a few times. This chain uses TRBV7-9 with TRBJ1-5, with 9 nucleotides matching TRBD1. J gave up 6 bases and V 5 bases, and 2 bases lay outside the gene matches. This CDR3 contains 13 residues. Germline V gene data show CDR1 as SEHNR and CDR2 as FQNEAQ (reference sequence). This chain's CDR3 is CASSRTGAQPQHF. DNA for the CDR3: TGTGCCAGCAGCCGGACAGGGGCTCAGCCCCAGCATTTT.

This clonotype has a handful of counts. The rearrangement joins TRBV5-6 to TRBJ2-3; D unclear. Germline CDR1 is SGHDT and CDR2 is YYEEEE. Trimming left V 5 bases short and J 4 bases short, with 11 bases between. The CDR3 is 13 amino acids. For the CDR3, the DNA is TGTGCCAGCAGTAACAGACTCGCAGATACGCAGTATTTT. It specifies CASSNRLADTQYF.

The table lists this clonotype with a few counts. The V call is TRBV11-3, the J call TRBJ2-1; D may match TRBD1 or TRBD2 (5 bases each). CDR3 length: 15 amino acids. CDR1 SGHNT and CDR2 YENEEA come from the germline V gene. V dropped 3 bases and J dropped 6 bases, with 15 bases sitting between them. The CDR3 loop is CASSFRGTGGNEQFF. The DNA of the CDR3 is TGTGCCAGCAGCTTCCGAGGGACCGGAGGCAATGAGCAGTTCTTC.

This clonotype has just a few counts. The chain recombines TRBV30 with TRBJ1-1, with D possibly being TRBD1 (6 bases). The CDR3 has 14 residues. The V and J ends lost 2 bases and 8 bases respectively, with 18 bases between them. The germline V gene has CDR1 GTSNPN and CDR2 SVGIG (reference sequence). This chain's CDR3 is CAWSHRRGILEAFF. The CDR3 bases are TGTGCCTGGAGTCACCGGAGGGGGATTTTAGAAGCTTTCTTT.

This clonotype appeared a few times. V is TRBV12-3 or TRBV12-4 and J is TRBJ2-2; D is possibly TRBD2 (6 bases). The CDR3 covers 14 residues. V shed 5 bases and J shed 6 bases, with 13 bases lying between them. The CDR3 DNA reads as TGTGCCAGCAGTCTCTCGACTAGTGCCGGGGAGCTGTTTTTT. It translates to CASSLSTSAGELFF.

V gene TRBV20-1 combines with J gene TRBJ1-1; D uncertain. V lost 0 bases and J lost 2, with 7 bases in between. Germline V gene data show CDR1 as DFQATT and CDR2 as SNEGSKA (reference sequence). The CDR3 sequence is 13 residues long. The CDR3 coding sequence is TGCAGTGCTAGAGAGGTCCGTAACACTGAAGCTTTCTTT. Its translation: CSAREVRNTEAFF.

This clonotype was counted only a few times. This chain joins TRBV20-1 and TRBJ2-7; 7 bases fit TRBD1. Germline loops: CDR1 DFQATT, CDR2 SNEGSKA (reference sequence). With 6 bases clipped from V and 2 bases from J, the junction kept 10 bases outside the gene matches. This CDR3 contains 14 residues. The CDR3 protein is CSAPDRTSTYEQYF. The CDR3 bases are TGCAGTGCCCCGGACAGGACCTCTACCTACGAGCAGTACTTC.

This clonotype was recorded a few times. This chain uses TRBV6-2 or TRBV6-3 with TRBJ2-2; D perhaps matches TRBD1 (5 bases). The V and J ends lost 4 bases and 4 bases respectively, with 10 bases between them. The CDR3 has 14 amino acids. CDR1 MNHEY and CDR2 SVGEGT come from the germline V gene. CDR3 coding DNA: TGTGCCAGCAGTTGGGCAGGGTCCACCGGGGAGCTGTTTTTT. Protein: CASSWAGSTGELFF.

This clonotype was observed at least ten times. The rearrangement joins TRBV7-9 to TRBJ1-4; weak D call: TRBD1 (5 bases). There are 14 residues in the CDR3. Trimming removed 6 bases at V and 3 bases at J, with 11 bases between. CDR1 SEHNR and CDR2 FQNEAQ come from the germline V gene (reference sequence). CDR3 sequence reads: CASRAGRANEKLFF. The CDR3 nucleotides read TGTGCCAGCAGAGCGGGACGGGCTAATGAAAAACTGTTTTTT.

The gene calls are TRBV5-1 and TRBJ1-1; 8 bases are a match to TRBD1. V gave up 0 bases and J gave up 6 bases; unmatched junction bases: 4. CDR1 is SGHRS and CDR2 is YFSETQ in the germline V gene. This CDR3 spans 14 amino acids. The CDR3 protein is CASSLEAGGSEAFF. DNA for the CDR3: TGCGCCAGCAGCTTGGAGGCAGGGGGCTCTGAAGCTTTCTTT.

This chain joins TRBV4-3 and TRBJ2-7; 7 positions agree with TRBD2. The CDR3 extends over 17 amino acids. V lost 4 bases and J lost 0; bases outside the gene matches: 12. Germline V CDR1 and CDR2: LGHNA, YSLEER. The CDR3 sequence: CASSPGVASGSSYEQYF. The CDR3 coding sequence is TGCGCCAGCAGCCCAGGAGTAGCTAGCGGTAGCTCCTACGAGCAGTACTTC.

This clonotype was counted only a few times. One end of the junction fails to match germline, which may point to a read error. The chain recombines TRBV11-2 with TRBJ1-1; a possible D gene is TRBD1 (5 bases). The CDR3 runs 14 residues. CDR1 and CDR2 (germline): SGHAT, FQNNGV. The CDR3 DNA is TGTGCCAGCAGCTTAGGACAGTGGAACTCTGAAGCTTTCTTT. Its translation is CASSLGQWNSEAFF.

The chain joins TRBV5-6 to TRBJ2-1; 11 bases are shared with TRBD2. V gave up 1 base and J gave up 5 bases; unmatched junction bases: 5. The CDR3 runs 16 residues. CDR1 is SGHDT and CDR2 is YYEEEE in the germline V gene. The CDR3 nucleotides are TGTGCCAGCAGCTTGCATAGGGGACTAGCGGACAATGAGCAGTTCTTC. Protein product: CASSLHRGLADNEQFF. Filled out from reference TRBV5-6 and TRBJ2-1, the complete variable domain reads DAGVTQSPTHLIKTRGQQVTLRCSPKSGHDTVSWYQQALGQGPQFIFQYYEEEERQRGNFPDRFSGHQFPNYSSELNVNALLLGDSALYLCASSLHRGLADNEQFFGPGTRLTVL.

The rearrangement uses TRBV5-1 and TRBJ2-5; D is uncertain. CDR3 size: 13 residues. Per the germline V gene, CDR1 is SGHRS and CDR2 is YFSETQ. V dropped 5 bases and J dropped 5 bases, with 13 bases sitting between them. CDR3 in amino acids: CASRSEAVETQYF. The CDR3, as DNA: TGCGCCAGCAGGTCCGAGGCTGTGGAGACCCAGTACTTC.

The table lists this clonotype with a few counts. The chain has TRBV28 and TRBJ2-3; 12 bases fit TRBD2. J gave up 4 bases and V 4 bases, and 9 bases lay outside the gene matches. Germline values: CDR1 MDHEN, CDR2 SYDVKM. The CDR3 has 17 amino acids. The CDR3 region has the DNA TGTGCCAGCAGTTCGTTCACTAGCGGGAGGCTAGCAGATACGCAGTATTTT. Amino acids: CASSSFTSGRLADTQYF.

This clonotype was seen many times. V and J are TRBV5-1 and TRBJ1-5; TRBD1 is a possible D gene (5 bases). Germline CDR1 SGHRS, CDR2 YFSETQ. There are 14 residues in the CDR3. V was pared by 4 bases and J by 1 base, with 9 bases between. The CDR3 DNA reads TGCGCCAGCAGCCCGGGGGGGAGCAATCAGCCCCAGCATTTT. Residues: CASSPGGSNQPQHF. Filled out from reference TRBV5-1 and TRBJ1-5, the complete variable domain reads KAGVTQTPRYLIKTRGQQVTLSCSPISGHRSVSWYQQTPGQGLQFLFEYFSETQRNKGNFPGRFSGRQFSNSRSEMNVSTLELGDSALYLCASSPGGSNQPQHFGDGTRLSIL.

This rearrangement joins TRBV6-5 to TRBJ1-1; no firm D call. V lost 4 bases, J lost 3 bases, and 21 bases lay in between. CDR3 size: 17 residues. Germline V CDR1 and CDR2: MNHEY, SVGAGI. The CDR3 DNA sequence: TGTGCCAGCAGTTCCGCGGGGAGGGTCATGAAGGACACTGAAGCTTTCTTT. Its protein product is CASSSAGRVMKDTEAFF.

The chain is built from TRBV23-1 and TRBJ2-7; D gene ambiguous. TRBV23-1 is placed among ORFs of uncertain function. The CDR3 covers 14 residues. The V gene lost 4 bases and the J gene lost 2 bases, with 12 bases spanning the gap. Here the CDR3 DNA reads TGCGCCAGCAGTCCTAGGAAGACGGCCTACGAGCAGTACTTC. Translation: CASSPRKTAYEQYF.

This clonotype occurred many times. This chain connects TRBV12-3 or TRBV12-4 to TRBJ1-5; no clear D. The V end was cut by 5 bases, the J end by 2 bases, with 7 bases between. This CDR3 is built from 13 residues. The DNA of the CDR3 is TGTGCCAGCAGTCGCCCGGGCAATCAGCCCCAGCATTTT. This gives the protein CASSRPGNQPQHF.

The chain joins TRBV12-3 or TRBV12-4 to TRBJ2-7, with D maybe TRBD1 (5 bases). The CDR3 extends over 13 amino acids. V shed 5 bases and J shed 7 bases, with 15 bases lying between them. The CDR3 DNA reads as TGTGCCAGCAGTCCAGGGCTCATAGGGGAGCAGTACTTC. Translation: CASSPGLIGEQYF.

The table lists this clonotype with a few counts. J is TRBJ2-7 and V is TRBV9; D is perhaps TRBD1 (6 bases). From germline, CDR1 is SGDLS and CDR2 YYNGEE. Trimming removed 7 bases from V and 2 bases from J, with 16 bases in between. This CDR3 has 14 residues. CDR3 bases: TGTGCCAGCTCAAGGGGGTTAGAGACCTACGAGCAGTACTTC. Protein product: CASSRGLETYEQYF. The full variable domain, with the rest looked up from reference TRBV9 and TRBJ2-7, is DSGVTQTPKHLITATGQRVTLRCSPRSGDLSVYWYQQSLDQGLQFLIQYYNGEERAKGNILERFSAQQFPDLHSELNLSSLELGDSALYFCASSRGLETYEQYFGPGTRLTVT.

The V gene is TRBV5-1, the J gene TRBJ2-7, with 9 bases matching TRBD1. Trimming at V came to 5 bases and at J to 5 bases, leaving 5 bases not matched to a gene. This CDR3 region has 13 residues. Germline V gives CDR1 SGHRS, CDR2 YFSETQ. This CDR3 is CASRSDRGHEQYF. CDR3 bases: TGCGCCAGCAGATCGGACAGGGGACACGAGCAGTACTTC. The whole variable domain, filled in from reference TRBV5-1 and TRBJ2-7, reads KAGVTQTPRYLIKTRGQQVTLSCSPISGHRSVSWYQQTPGQGLQFLFEYFSETQRNKGNFPGRFSGRQFSNSRSEMNVSTLELGDSALYLCASRSDRGHEQYFGPGTRLTVT.

The chain has TRBV19 and TRBJ1-2, with TRBD1 matching 8 bases. Germline V lookup: CDR1 LNHDA, CDR2 SQIVND (reference sequence). V shed 3 bases, J shed 0 bases, and the junction held 3 bases outside the gene matches. The CDR3 consists of 15 residues. The CDR3 bases are TGTGCCAGTAGTATGGGACAGGCGTCTAACTATGGCTACACCTTC. This translates into CASSMGQASNYGYTF. The variable domain in full, with the rest retrieved from reference TRBV19 and TRBJ1-2, is DGGITQSPKYLFRKEGQNVTLSCEQNLNHDAMYWYRQDPGQGLRLIYYSQIVNDFQKGDIAEGYSVSREKKESFPLTVTSAQKNPTAFYLCASSMGQASNYGYTFGSGTRLTVV.

This clonotype has ten or more counts. This chain uses TRBV28 with TRBJ1-2; D call uncertain. This CDR3 contains 13 residues. V was cut by 6 bases and J by 8 bases, with 16 bases left in between. Per the germline V gene, CDR1 is MDHEN and CDR2 is SYDVKM. In nucleotides, the CDR3 is TGTGCCAGCAGGGTACGGGAAATGGGCGGCTACACCTTC. Translating it yields CASRVREMGGYTF.

This clonotype was seen more than once but under ten times. The gene calls are TRBV7-9 and TRBJ2-7; no clear D gene. Trimming took 4 bases from V and 5 from J, leaving 15 bases between them. Germline assignment: CDR1 SEHNR and CDR2 FQNEAQ (reference sequence). The CDR3 spans 14 residues. CDR3 nucleotides: TGTGCCAGCAGCTCCAGAAACACCCCTCACGAGCAGTACTTC. Protein: CASSSRNTPHEQYF. The whole variable domain, filled in from reference TRBV7-9 and TRBJ2-7, reads DTGVSQNPRHKITKRGQNVTFRCDPISEHNRLYWYRQTLGQGPEFLTYFQNEAQLEKSRLLSDRFSAERPKGSFSTLEIQRTEQGDSAMYLCASSSRNTPHEQYFGPGTRLTVT.

The chain has TRBV3-1 and TRBJ1-1, with D hard to call. Germline CDR1 is LGHDT and CDR2 is YNNKEL (reference sequence). Trimming took off 1 base at V and 10 bases at J, with 10 bases between the two ends. The CDR3 length is 12 residues. As DNA, the CDR3 is TGTGCCAGCAGCCAAGCTGGCCTCGGAGCTTTCTTT. Its protein product is CASSQAGLGAFF.

The rearrangement joins TRBV5-1 to TRBJ2-7; D may match TRBD1 or TRBD2 (5 bases each). The CDR3 contains 14 residues. V dropped 4 bases and J dropped 2 bases, with 13 bases sitting between them. The germline V gene has CDR1 SGHRS and CDR2 YFSETQ. The CDR3 is CASSPPGRPYEQYF. The CDR3 nucleotides read TGCGCCAGCAGCCCCCCGGGACGTCCCTACGAGCAGTACTTC.

The V call is TRBV27, the J call TRBJ2-1, with 7 bases lining up with TRBD2. Unmatched junction bases numbered 7, after V lost 4 bases and J lost 4 bases. This CDR3 has 15 residues. Germline V CDR1 and CDR2: MNHEY, SMNVEV (reference sequence). This chain's CDR3 is CASSSLAVSYNEQFF. CDR3 DNA sequence: TGTGCCAGCAGTTCGCTAGCGGTCTCTTACAATGAGCAGTTCTTC.